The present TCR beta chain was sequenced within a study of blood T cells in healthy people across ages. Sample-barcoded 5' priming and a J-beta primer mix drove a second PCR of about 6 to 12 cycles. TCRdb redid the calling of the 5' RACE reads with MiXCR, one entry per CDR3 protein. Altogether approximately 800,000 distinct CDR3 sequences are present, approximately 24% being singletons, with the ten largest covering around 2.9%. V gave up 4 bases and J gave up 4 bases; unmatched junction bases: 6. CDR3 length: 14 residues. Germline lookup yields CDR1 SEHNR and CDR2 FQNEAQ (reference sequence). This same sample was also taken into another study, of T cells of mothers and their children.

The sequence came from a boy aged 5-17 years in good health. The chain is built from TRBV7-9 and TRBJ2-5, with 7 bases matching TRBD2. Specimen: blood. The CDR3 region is CASSSSGPRETQYF. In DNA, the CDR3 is TGTGCCAGCAGCTCTAGCGGCCCCCGAGAGACCCAGTACTTC.